The T cell receptor (beta chain) under discussion was sequenced for a study of T cell repertoires in ileal Crohn's disease. Looking at the study overall: About half of patients got postoperative therapy: some 11 thiopurines, over 15 anti-TNF. Study-wide results and caveats: Every patient over 26.8% clonality showed endoscopic recurrence.

The CDR3 length is 13 residues. The V and J ends lost 4 bases and 7 bases respectively, with 11 bases between them. Germline V gives CDR1 KGHSH, CDR2 LQKENI. Comments on this clone: What it binds is not known.

Included were adult ileal or ileocolonic Crohn's patients indicated for ileocolonic resection. Repertoires were generated with immunoSEQ multiplex PCR, while TCRdb's copy carries only in-frame clones and drops some. Seen here are around 15,000 clones, about 92% observed once, and the top ten hold approximately 3.6%. The V and J genes are TRBV18 and TRBJ1-5, with D perhaps matching TRBD1 (5 bases). Sequencing input: ileal tissue. This TCR was sampled from an adult with Crohn's disease. The CDR3: CASSRQLEQPQHF. CDR3 coding DNA: TGTGCCAGCTCACGACAGCTTGAACAGCCCCAGCATTTT.